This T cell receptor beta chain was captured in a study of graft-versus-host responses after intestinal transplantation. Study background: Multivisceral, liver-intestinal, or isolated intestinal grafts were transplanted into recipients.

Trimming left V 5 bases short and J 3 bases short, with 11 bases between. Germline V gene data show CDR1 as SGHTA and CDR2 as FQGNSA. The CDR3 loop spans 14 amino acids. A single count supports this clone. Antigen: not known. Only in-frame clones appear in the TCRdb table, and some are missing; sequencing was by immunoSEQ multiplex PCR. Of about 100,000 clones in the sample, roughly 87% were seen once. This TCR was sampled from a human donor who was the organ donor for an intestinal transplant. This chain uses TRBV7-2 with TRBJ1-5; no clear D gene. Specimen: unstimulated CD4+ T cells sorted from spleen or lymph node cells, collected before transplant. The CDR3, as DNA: TGTGCCAGCAGCCTACAGAGCTTCAATCAGCCCCAGCATTTT. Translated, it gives CASSLQSFNQPQHF.